This TCR beta chain is from a study of control samples from healthy donors and cancer patients. TCRdb keeps only in-frame clones here, not all; method: immunoSEQ multiplex PCR. The table has about 150,000 clones, about 94% seen once. The TCR was taken from a woman in her 40s in good health. The sequenced material came from blood.

This CDR3 is CAWRGLQQETQYF. The CDR3 nucleotides read TGTGCCTGGAGGGGGTTGCAGCAAGAGACCCAGTACTTC. The rearrangement links TRBV30 to TRBJ2-5; D is undetermined. Germline lookup yields CDR1 GTSNPN and CDR2 SVGIG (reference sequence). The ends were cut back, 3 bases at V and 2 bases at J, with 10 bases in the middle. The CDR3 is 13 residues long. Full variable domain (missing parts from reference TRBV30 and TRBJ2-5): SQTIHQWPATLVQPVGSPLSLECTVEGTSNPNLYWYRQAAGRGLQLLFYSVGIGQISSEVPQNLSASRPQDRQFILSSKKLLLSDSGFYLCAWRGLQQETQYFGPGTRLLVL.